This T cell receptor beta chain was sequenced during a study of T cells in Graves' hyperthyroidism and ophthalmopathy. General study results and limits: Ophthalmopathy was model-predicted a median about 6 months pre-onset.

From RNA transcripts, TCR beta CDR3 regions were amplified. HTBI primers were the set used in a first-round RT-PCR of the TCR CDR3. TCRdb re-called the multiplex PCR reads with MiXCR, one entry per CDR3 protein. The repertoire holds roughly 380,000 distinct CDR3 sequences, around 13% seen once, with about 11% in the top ten. Comments on this clonotype: Its antigen is undetermined.

The study defined stable Graves' hyperthyroidism as no ophthalmopathy progression within 18 months. Diagnosing involved the use of clinical symptoms, serum thyroxine and TRAb, thyroid ultrasound and orbital computed tomography. Sequenced input: blood. The TCR comes from a woman between 55 and 75 years old with Graves' hyperthyroidism.

CDR3 bases: TGTGCCAGCAGTACAAGGACAGGGAGGGACATTCAGTACTTC. Protein sequence: CASSTRTGRDIQYF. This rearrangement joins TRBV27 to TRBJ2-4, with D possibly being TRBD1 (8 bases). The CDR3 covers 14 residues. Germline-derived CDR1 and CDR2 are MNHEY and SMNVEV (reference sequence). The V and J ends lost 5 bases and 8 bases respectively, with 16 bases between them.